This T cell receptor (beta chain) was identified in a study of blood T cell repertoires in COVID-19. The CDR3 contains 14 residues. CDR1 is SGHVS, CDR2 FQNEAQ, per germline. The V end was cut by 8 bases, the J end by 7 bases, with 19 bases between. Some clones are missing from TCRdb's copy, which holds only in-frame ones; the method was immunoSEQ multiplex PCR. The sample carries about 210,000 clones, about 86% recorded once. The sequenced sample was peripheral blood. The sequence derives from a man younger than 30 with active or convalescent COVID-19. V and J are TRBV7-8 and TRBJ2-3, with a tentative D call TRBD2 (5 bases). The CDR3 reads CASGSRSQRNTQYF. CDR3 DNA: TGTGCCAGCGGCTCCCGCTCCCAGCGGAATACGCAGTATTTT.